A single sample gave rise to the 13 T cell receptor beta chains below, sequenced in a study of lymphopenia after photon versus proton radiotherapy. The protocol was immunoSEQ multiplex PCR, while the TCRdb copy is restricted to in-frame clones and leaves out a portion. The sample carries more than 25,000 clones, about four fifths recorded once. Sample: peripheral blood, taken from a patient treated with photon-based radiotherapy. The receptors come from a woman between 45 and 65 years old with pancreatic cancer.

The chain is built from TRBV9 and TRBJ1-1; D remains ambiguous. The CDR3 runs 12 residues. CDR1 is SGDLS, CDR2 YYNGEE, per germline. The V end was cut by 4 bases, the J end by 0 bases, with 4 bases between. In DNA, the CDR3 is TGTGCCAGCAGCCCATTGAACACTGAAGCTTTCTTT. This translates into CASSPLNTEAFF.

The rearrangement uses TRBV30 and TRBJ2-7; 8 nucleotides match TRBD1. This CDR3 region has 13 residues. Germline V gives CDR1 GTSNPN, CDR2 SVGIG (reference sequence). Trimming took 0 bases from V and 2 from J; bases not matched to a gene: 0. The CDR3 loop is CAWSVQGAYEQYF. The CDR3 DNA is TGTGCCTGGAGTGTACAGGGGGCCTACGAGCAGTACTTC. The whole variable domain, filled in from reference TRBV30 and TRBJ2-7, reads SQTIHQWPATLVQPVGSPLSLECTVEGTSNPNLYWYRQAAGRGLQLLFYSVGIGQISSEVPQNLSASRPQDRQFILSSKKLLLSDSGFYLCAWSVQGAYEQYFGPGTRLTVT.

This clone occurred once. Here the CDR3 reads CASSEALGGLISYEQYF. The DNA of the CDR3 is TGTGCCAGCAGTGAAGCTCTCGGGGGATTGATATCGTACGAGCAGTACTTC. The genes are TRBV2 and TRBJ2-7; possibly TRBD2 for D (6 bases). CDR1 is SNHLY and CDR2 is FYNNEI in the germline V gene. Trimming removed 0 bases from V and 4 bases from J, with 19 bases in between. This CDR3 spans 17 amino acids.

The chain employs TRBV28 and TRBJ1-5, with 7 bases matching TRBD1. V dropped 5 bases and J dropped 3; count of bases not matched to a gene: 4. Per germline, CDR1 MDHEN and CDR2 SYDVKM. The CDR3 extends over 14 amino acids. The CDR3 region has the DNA TGTGCCAGCAGTACCGGGACAGTCAATCAGCCCCAGCATTTT. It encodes CASSTGTVNQPQHF. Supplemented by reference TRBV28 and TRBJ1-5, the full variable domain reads DVKVTQSSRYLVKRTGEKVFLECVQDMDHENMFWYRQDPGLGLRLIYFSYDVKMKEKGDIPEGYSVSREKKERFSLILESASTNQTSMYLCASSTGTVNQPQHFGDGTRLSIL.

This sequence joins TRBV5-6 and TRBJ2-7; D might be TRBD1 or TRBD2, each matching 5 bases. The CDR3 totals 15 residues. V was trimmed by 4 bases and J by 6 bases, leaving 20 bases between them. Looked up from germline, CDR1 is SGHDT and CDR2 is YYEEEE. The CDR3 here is CASSPPGPIIGEQYF. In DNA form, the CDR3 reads TGTGCCAGCAGCCCTCCGGGGCCCATTATAGGCGAGCAGTACTTC.

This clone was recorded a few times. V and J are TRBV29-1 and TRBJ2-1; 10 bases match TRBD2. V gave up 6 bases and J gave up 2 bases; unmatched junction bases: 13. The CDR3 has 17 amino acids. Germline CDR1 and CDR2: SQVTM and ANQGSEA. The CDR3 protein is CSVAGTSGRGAYNEQFF. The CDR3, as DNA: TGCAGCGTGGCAGGGACGAGCGGGAGGGGGGCCTACAATGAGCAGTTCTTC.

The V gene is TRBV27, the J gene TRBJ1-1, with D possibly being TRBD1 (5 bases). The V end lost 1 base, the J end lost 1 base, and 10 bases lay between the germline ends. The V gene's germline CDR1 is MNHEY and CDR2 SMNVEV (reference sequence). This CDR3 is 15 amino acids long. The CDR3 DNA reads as TGTGCCAGCAGTTTATTCGGGGCGCAGAACACTGAAGCTTTCTTT. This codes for CASSLFGAQNTEAFF.

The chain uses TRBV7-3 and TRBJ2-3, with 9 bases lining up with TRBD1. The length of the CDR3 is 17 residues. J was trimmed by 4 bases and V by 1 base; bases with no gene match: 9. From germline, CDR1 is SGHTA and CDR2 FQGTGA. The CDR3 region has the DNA TGTGCCAGCAGCTTAAAGGGGACAGGGTACGGCGCAGATACGCAGTATTTT. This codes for CASSLKGTGYGADTQYF.

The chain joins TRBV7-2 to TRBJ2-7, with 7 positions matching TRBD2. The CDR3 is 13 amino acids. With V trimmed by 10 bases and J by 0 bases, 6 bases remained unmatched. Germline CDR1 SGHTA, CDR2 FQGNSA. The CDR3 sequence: CATSAGPSYEQYF. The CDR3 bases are TGTGCCACCTCAGCGGGACCCTCCTACGAGCAGTACTTC.

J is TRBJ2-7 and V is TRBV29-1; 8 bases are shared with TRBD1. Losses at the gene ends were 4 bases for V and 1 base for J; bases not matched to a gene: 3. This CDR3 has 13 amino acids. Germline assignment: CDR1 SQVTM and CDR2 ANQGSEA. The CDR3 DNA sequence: TGCAGCGTTGCGGACAGGGCATCCTACGAGCAGTACTTC. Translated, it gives CSVADRASYEQYF.

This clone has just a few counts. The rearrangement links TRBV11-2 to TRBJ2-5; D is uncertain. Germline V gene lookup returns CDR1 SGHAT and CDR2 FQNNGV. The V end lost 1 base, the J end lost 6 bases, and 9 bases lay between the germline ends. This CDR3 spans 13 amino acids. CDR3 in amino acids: CASSLGVGKTQYF. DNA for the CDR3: TGTGCCAGCAGCTTAGGTGTTGGAAAGACCCAGTACTTC.

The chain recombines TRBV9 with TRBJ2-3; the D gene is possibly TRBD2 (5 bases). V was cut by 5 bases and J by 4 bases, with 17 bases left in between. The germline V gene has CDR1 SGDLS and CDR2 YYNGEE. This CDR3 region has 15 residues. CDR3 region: CASRAGLLGADTQYF. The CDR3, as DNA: TGTGCCAGCAGAGCCGGACTCCTGGGCGCAGATACGCAGTATTTT.

CDR3: CAWTLQWGEDSRGTQYF. CDR3 nucleotides: TGTGCCTGGACTCTCCAATGGGGGGAGGACTCACGAGGGACGCAGTATTTT. V usage is TRBV30 and J usage is TRBJ2-3; a weak D match, TRBD2 (6 bases). In germline, CDR1 is GTSNPN, CDR2 SVGIG (reference sequence). The CDR3 has 17 amino acids. The ends were cut back, 4 bases at V and 9 bases at J, with 29 bases in the middle.